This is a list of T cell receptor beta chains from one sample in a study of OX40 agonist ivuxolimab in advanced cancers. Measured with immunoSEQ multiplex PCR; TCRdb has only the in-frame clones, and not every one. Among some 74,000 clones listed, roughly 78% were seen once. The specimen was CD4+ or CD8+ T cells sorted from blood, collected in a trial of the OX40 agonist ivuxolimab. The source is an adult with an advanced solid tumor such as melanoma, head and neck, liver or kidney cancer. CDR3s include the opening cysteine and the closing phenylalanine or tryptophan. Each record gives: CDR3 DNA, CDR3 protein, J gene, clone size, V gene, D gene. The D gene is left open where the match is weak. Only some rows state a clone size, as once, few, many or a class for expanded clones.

CDR3 DNA: TGTGCCAGCAGCCGACAGGGCTCTGGAAACACCATATATTTT; CDR3 protein: CASSRQGSGNTIYF; J gene: TRBJ1-3; clone size: .; V gene: TRBV6-5; D gene: TRBD1
CDR3 DNA: TGTGCCAGCAATTCGGCTTCTAACTATGGCTACACCTTC; CDR3 protein: CASNSASNYGYTF; J gene: TRBJ1-2; clone size: .; V gene: TRBV28; D gene: .
CDR3 DNA: TGCGCCAGCAGCTTCGGCCGCCGACCAAGGGGGCAGAACACTGAAGCTTTCTTT; CDR3 protein: CASSFGRRPRGQNTEAFF; J gene: TRBJ1-1; clone size: .; V gene: TRBV5-1; D gene: TRBD1
CDR3 DNA: TGCGCCAGCAGCCAAGCCAGACTAGCGGAGCAGTTCTTC; CDR3 protein: CASSQARLAEQFF; J gene: TRBJ2-1; clone size: .; V gene: TRBV4-3; D gene: TRBD2
CDR3 DNA: TGTGCCAGCAGTGCCGAACGGGGCACTGAAGCTTTCTTT; CDR3 protein: CASSAERGTEAFF; J gene: TRBJ1-1; clone size: .; V gene: TRBV6-1; D gene: .
CDR3 DNA: TGTGCCAGCAGACTCACAGGGTCCAATGAGCAGTTCTTC; CDR3 protein: CASRLTGSNEQFF; J gene: TRBJ2-1; clone size: .; V gene: TRBV27; D gene: .
CDR3 DNA: TGTGCCAGTAGTATAAAGTTGGAAACTGAAGCTTTCTTT; CDR3 protein: CASSIKLETEAFF; J gene: TRBJ1-1; clone size: once; V gene: TRBV19; D gene: .
CDR3 DNA: TGCAGCGTTGGCTTCGAAAGGGAAAAACTGTTTTTT; CDR3 protein: CSVGFEREKLFF; J gene: TRBJ1-4; clone size: .; V gene: TRBV29-1; D gene: .
CDR3 DNA: TGTGCCAGCAGTTTATTGGCGGGGGGGCGGTACGAGCAGTACTTC; CDR3 protein: CASSLLAGGRYEQYF; J gene: TRBJ2-7; clone size: .; V gene: TRBV28; D gene: TRBD2
CDR3 DNA: TGTGCCAGCTCACCCCCGTGGGGTCGGACTGAAGCTTTCTTT; CDR3 protein: CASSPPWGRTEAFF; J gene: TRBJ1-1; clone size: few; V gene: TRBV18; D gene: .
CDR3 DNA: TGTGCCAGCAGTGAAGCGGGACAGGGGTACGAGCAGTACTTC; CDR3 protein: CASSEAGQGYEQYF; J gene: TRBJ2-7; clone size: .; V gene: TRBV6-1; D gene: TRBD1
CDR3 DNA: TGTGCCACCACTAGCGAAAGCACAGATACGCAGTATTTT; CDR3 protein: CATTSESTDTQYF; J gene: TRBJ2-3; clone size: .; V gene: TRBV2; D gene: TRBD2
CDR3 DNA: TGTGCCACCAGCAGAGGACAGGGGGCGGGCGACGAGCAGTACTTC; CDR3 protein: CATSRGQGAGDEQYF; J gene: TRBJ2-7; clone size: few; V gene: TRBV15; D gene: TRBD1
CDR3 DNA: TGCGCCAGCAGCCAGCTACAAGACACCGGGGAGCTGTTTTTT; CDR3 protein: CASSQLQDTGELFF; J gene: TRBJ2-2; clone size: .; V gene: TRBV4-1; D gene: .
CDR3 DNA: TGTGCCAGCAGCGGAACGACAGGGTACTATGGCTACACCTTC; CDR3 protein: CASSGTTGYYGYTF; J gene: TRBJ1-2; clone size: few; V gene: TRBV9; D gene: TRBD1
CDR3 DNA: TGTGCCAGCAGTTCAGGGGTAAGCTCCTACGAGCAGTACTTC; CDR3 protein: CASSSGVSSYEQYF; J gene: TRBJ2-7; clone size: .; V gene: TRBV28; D gene: .
CDR3 DNA: TGTGCCAGCGGTCCGGGACAGGGGAACTATGGCTACACCTTC; CDR3 protein: CASGPGQGNYGYTF; J gene: TRBJ1-2; clone size: .; V gene: TRBV28; D gene: TRBD1
CDR3 DNA: TGTGCCAGCAGCTCCGGGACTAGCGTATACGAGCAGTACTTC; CDR3 protein: CASSSGTSVYEQYF; J gene: TRBJ2-7; clone size: .; V gene: TRBV9; D gene: TRBD2
CDR3 DNA: TGTGCCAGCTCACCATCACTGTCCCTCTCTTACAATGAGCAGTTCTTC; CDR3 protein: CASSPSLSLSYNEQFF; J gene: TRBJ2-1; clone size: once; V gene: TRBV18; D gene: .
CDR3 DNA: TGCAGCGTCCCGGCCCTAGCGGGAGGAGTTTCCGGGGAGCTGTTTTTT; CDR3 protein: CSVPALAGGVSGELFF; J gene: TRBJ2-2; clone size: few; V gene: TRBV29-1; D gene: TRBD2
CDR3 DNA: TGTGCCAGCAGCCTGGGACCGAATGAAAAACTGTTTTTT; CDR3 protein: CASSLGPNEKLFF; J gene: TRBJ1-4; clone size: .; V gene: TRBV11-3; D gene: .
CDR3 DNA: TGTGCCAGCAGCTTAGCCAGCTCCAGCTCCTACAATGAGCAGTTCTTC; CDR3 protein: CASSLASSSSYNEQFF; J gene: TRBJ2-1; clone size: .; V gene: TRBV7-9; D gene: .
CDR3 DNA: TGTGCCACCAGCTTCGGGGCAGGAGGAGAGACCCAGTACTTC; CDR3 protein: CATSFGAGGETQYF; J gene: TRBJ2-5; clone size: .; V gene: TRBV7-9; D gene: .
CDR3 DNA: TGTGCCAGCAGCCGAACGCAGGGTCCGAACACCGGGGAGCTGTTTTTT; CDR3 protein: CASSRTQGPNTGELFF; J gene: TRBJ2-2; clone size: .; V gene: TRBV2; D gene: .
CDR3 DNA: TGTGCCAGCAGTTACGGCCTAGCGGGGACCCAGTACTTC; CDR3 protein: CASSYGLAGTQYF; J gene: TRBJ2-5; clone size: once; V gene: TRBV6-5; D gene: TRBD2
CDR3 DNA: TGTGCCAGCGGAAGGGGACAAAACTCCTACGAGCAGTACTTC; CDR3 protein: CASGRGQNSYEQYF; J gene: TRBJ2-7; clone size: .; V gene: TRBV27; D gene: .